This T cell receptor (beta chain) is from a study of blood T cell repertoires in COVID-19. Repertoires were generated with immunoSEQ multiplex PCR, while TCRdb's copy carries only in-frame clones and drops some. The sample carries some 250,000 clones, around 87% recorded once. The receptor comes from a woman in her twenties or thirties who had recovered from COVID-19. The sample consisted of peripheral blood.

The CDR3 bases are TGTGCCAGCAGCCCCGAAAGACAGTTCATCTCTGGGGCCAACGTCCTGACTTTC. Its translation: CASSPERQFISGANVLTF. The rearrangement joins TRBV11-2 to TRBJ2-6; perhaps TRBD1 as D (5 bases). The CDR3 totals 18 residues. CDR1 is SGHAT, CDR2 FQNNGV, per germline. V lost 5 bases and J 0 bases, leaving 17 bases between the germline ends.